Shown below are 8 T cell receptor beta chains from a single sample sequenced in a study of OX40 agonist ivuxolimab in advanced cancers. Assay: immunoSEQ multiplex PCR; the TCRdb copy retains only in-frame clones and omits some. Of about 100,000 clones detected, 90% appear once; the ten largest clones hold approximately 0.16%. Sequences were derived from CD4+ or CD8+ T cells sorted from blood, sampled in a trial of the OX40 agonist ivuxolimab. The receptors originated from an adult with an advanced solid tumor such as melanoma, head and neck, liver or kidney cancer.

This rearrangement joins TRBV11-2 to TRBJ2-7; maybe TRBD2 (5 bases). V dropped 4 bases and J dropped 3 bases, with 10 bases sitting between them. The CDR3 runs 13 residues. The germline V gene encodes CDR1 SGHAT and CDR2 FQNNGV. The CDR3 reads CASSSRRDYEQYF. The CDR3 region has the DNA TGTGCCAGCAGCTCGCGACGGGACTACGAGCAGTACTTC.

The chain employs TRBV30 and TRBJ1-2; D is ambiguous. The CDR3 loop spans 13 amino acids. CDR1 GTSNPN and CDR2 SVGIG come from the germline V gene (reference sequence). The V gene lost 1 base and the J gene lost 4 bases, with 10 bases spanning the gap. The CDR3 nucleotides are TGTGCCTGGAGTGAAAAGGGCCTCTATGGCTACACCTTC. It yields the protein CAWSEKGLYGYTF.

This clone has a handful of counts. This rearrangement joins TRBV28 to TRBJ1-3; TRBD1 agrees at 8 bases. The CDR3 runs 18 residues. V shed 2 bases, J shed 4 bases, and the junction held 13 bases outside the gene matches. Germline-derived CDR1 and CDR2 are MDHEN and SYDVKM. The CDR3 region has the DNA TGTGCCAGCAGTTTACCCTTGGCAGGGGGCTTTACCGGAAACACCATATATTTT. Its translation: CASSLPLAGGFTGNTIYF. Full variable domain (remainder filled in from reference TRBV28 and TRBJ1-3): DVKVTQSSRYLVKRTGEKVFLECVQDMDHENMFWYRQDPGLGLRLIYFSYDVKMKEKGDIPEGYSVSREKKERFSLILESASTNQTSMYLCASSLPLAGGFTGNTIYFGEGSWLTVV.

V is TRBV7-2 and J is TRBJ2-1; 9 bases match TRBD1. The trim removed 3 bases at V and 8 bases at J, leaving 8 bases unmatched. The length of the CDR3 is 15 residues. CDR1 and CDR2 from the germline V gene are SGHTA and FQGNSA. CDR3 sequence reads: CASSFPGQGIYEQFF. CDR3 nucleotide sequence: TGTGCCAGCAGCTTCCCGGGACAGGGAATTTATGAGCAGTTCTTC.

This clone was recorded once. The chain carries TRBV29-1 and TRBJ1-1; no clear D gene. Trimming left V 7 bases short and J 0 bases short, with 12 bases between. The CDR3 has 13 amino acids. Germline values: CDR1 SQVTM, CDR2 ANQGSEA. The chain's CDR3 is CSAIPSVNTEAFF. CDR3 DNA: TGCAGCGCTATCCCCTCAGTGAACACTGAAGCTTTCTTT.

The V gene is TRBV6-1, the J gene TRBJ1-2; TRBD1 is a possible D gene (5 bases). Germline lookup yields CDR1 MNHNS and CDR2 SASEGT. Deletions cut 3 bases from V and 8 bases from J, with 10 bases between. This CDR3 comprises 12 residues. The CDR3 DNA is TGTGCCAGCAGTGAGAGATGGGGGGGCTACACCTTC. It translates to CASSERWGGYTF.

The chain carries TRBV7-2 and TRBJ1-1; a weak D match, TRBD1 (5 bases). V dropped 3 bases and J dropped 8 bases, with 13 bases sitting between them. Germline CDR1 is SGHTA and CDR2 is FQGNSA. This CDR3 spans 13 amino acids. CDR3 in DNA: TGTGCCAGCAGCTTGACCGACCGGACAGAAGCTTTCTTT. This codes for CASSLTDRTEAFF.

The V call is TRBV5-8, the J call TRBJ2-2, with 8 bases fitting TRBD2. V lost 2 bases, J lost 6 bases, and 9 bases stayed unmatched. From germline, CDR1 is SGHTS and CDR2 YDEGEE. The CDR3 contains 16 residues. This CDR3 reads CASSFTSGAGPGELFF. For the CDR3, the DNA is TGTGCCAGCAGCTTTACTAGCGGAGCGGGGCCCGGGGAGCTGTTTTTT.